The entry below describes one T cell receptor (beta chain). This entry is derived from a study of CD8+ T cells in alopecia areata. J lost 2 bases, V lost 4 bases, and 10 bases had no gene match. Germline CDR1 GTSNPN, CDR2 SVGIG (reference sequence). The CDR3 is made up of 15 amino acids. RNA was extracted and reverse transcribed into cDNA as the sequencing template. Produced via immunoSEQ multiplex PCR; TCRdb's table is partial and in-frame only. Of roughly 200,000 clones listed, 50% to 70% are singletons. The rearrangement uses TRBV30 and TRBJ2-5; TRBD2 matches at 7 bases. The TCR comes from a human donor with alopecia areata. The sequenced sample was CD4+ T cells sorted from blood, obtained at week 0. CDR3 sequence (DNA): TGTGCCTGGACGCGGTTCTCTAGCGGTCAAGAGACCCAGTACTTC. Its translation is CAWTRFSSGQETQYF.